The clone carrying this TCR beta chain was seen many times. Its antigen is not known. CDR3 length: 15 residues. Trimming shortened V by 6 bases and J by 2 bases, and 17 bases separated the two germline ends. CDR1 is DFQATT, CDR2 SNEGSKA, per germline (reference sequence). This sample was taken from a study of CD8 T cells in ankylosing spondylitis. Libraries of TCR beta came from quantitative 5'-RACE with molecular barcodes. From the 5' RACE reads, TCRdb called clonotypes with MiXCR, one entry per CDR3 protein. The sample has over 100,000 distinct CDR3 sequences, over 10% seen once. Study-level points and caveats: Roughly eight highly homologous variants formed a TCR beta motif that appeared characteristic of ankylosing spondylitis blood. Clones tied to disease were said to be significantly enriched in matched ankylosing spondylitis synovial fluid. Disease-linked clones, CD8+, were relatively rare in peripheral blood.

The chain recombines TRBV20-1 with TRBJ2-1; D tentatively fits TRBD1 or TRBD2 (5 bases each). Sequenced material: blood, either unsorted or a sorted T cell fraction (not recorded which). This receptor was taken from a female donor with ankylosing spondylitis or in good health (not recorded which). The CDR3 coding sequence is TGCAGTGCCCGTTTGAGGGGCGGCACCTACAATGAGCAGTTCTTC. Its protein is CSARLRGGTYNEQFF.